The 5 T cell receptor beta chains reported below all come from one sample, sequenced in a study of T-cell reconstitution after alpha-beta-depleted transplantation in children. Unique molecular identifiers were built into the TCRbeta library. TCRdb independently ran MiXCR on the PCR reads; one entry per CDR3 protein. The table includes 480,000 or so distinct CDR3 sequences, roughly a tenth detected once. The starting material was PBMCs, obtained before TCRalphabeta/CD19-depleted stem cell transplant. The receptors originated from a child aged 2-15 years with inherited bone marrow failure, due to receive a stem cell transplant.

This clonotype was found many times. The rearrangement uses TRBV6-5 and TRBJ1-3, with D possibly being TRBD1 (6 bases). V dropped 2 bases and J dropped 0 bases, with 11 bases sitting between them. This CDR3 spans 16 amino acids. Per the germline V gene, CDR1 is MNHEY and CDR2 is SVGAGI. The CDR3 region has the DNA TGTGCCAGCAGTTACGGGGGACACAGCTCTGGAAACACCATATATTTT. This encodes CASSYGGHSSGNTIYF.

This clonotype was recorded once. The chain links TRBV28 to TRBJ2-7; 9 bases line up with TRBD2. The CDR3 extends over 12 amino acids. CDR1 and CDR2 (germline): MDHEN, SYDVKM. Trimming at V came to 10 bases and at J to 2 bases, leaving 3 bases not matched to a gene. The CDR3 DNA is TGTGCCACCAGGACTAGCGCCTACGAGCAGTACTTC. Translation gives CATRTSAYEQYF.

With regard to this clonotype: A read error may account for a junction end that differs from germline. The chain is built from TRBV12-3 or TRBV12-4 and TRBJ2-3, with D possibly TRBD1 on 7 matching bases. CDR3 size: 19 residues. The CDR3 DNA reads as TGTACCAGCAGTTTAGTGACTAGGAGGGCCAGGGGGAAGGAAGATACGCAGTATTTT. Its protein product is CTSSLVTRRARGKEDTQYF.

This clonotype showed up many times. This chain links TRBV20-1 with TRBJ2-5; D call uncertain. The germline V and J ends were trimmed by 6 bases and 5 bases, with 16 bases remaining between them. Per germline, CDR1 DFQATT and CDR2 SNEGSKA (reference sequence). The CDR3 covers 13 residues. The CDR3 DNA reads as TGCAGTGCACGTACAGTAAACGGGGAGACCCAGTACTTC. Amino acid sequence: CSARTVNGETQYF.

The rearrangement joins TRBV6-5 to TRBJ1-2; TRBD1 agrees at 7 bases. J gave up 8 bases and V 3 bases, and 9 bases lay outside the gene matches. Germline-derived CDR1 and CDR2 are MNHEY and SVGAGI. The CDR3 has 14 residues. The CDR3 DNA reads as TGTGCCAGCAGTTATGACAGGGCCGTATCGGGCTACACCTTC. As protein: CASSYDRAVSGYTF.